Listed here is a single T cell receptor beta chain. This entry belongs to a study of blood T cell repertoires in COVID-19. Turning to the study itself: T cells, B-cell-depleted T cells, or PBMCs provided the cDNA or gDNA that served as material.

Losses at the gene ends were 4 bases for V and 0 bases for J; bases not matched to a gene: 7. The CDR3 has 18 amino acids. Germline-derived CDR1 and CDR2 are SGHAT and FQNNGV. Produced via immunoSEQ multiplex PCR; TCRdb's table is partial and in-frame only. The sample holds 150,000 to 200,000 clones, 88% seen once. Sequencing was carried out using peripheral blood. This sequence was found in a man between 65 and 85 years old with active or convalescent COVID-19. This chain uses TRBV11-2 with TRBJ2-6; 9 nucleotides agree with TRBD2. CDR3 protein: CASSSRTSASSGANVLTF. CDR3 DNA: TGTGCCAGCAGCTCAAGGACTAGCGCGTCCTCTGGGGCCAACGTCCTGACTTTC.